These T cell receptor beta chains were read from a single sample in a study of blood T cell repertoires in COVID-19. TCRdb's copy holds only in-frame clones and misses some; the assay was immunoSEQ multiplex PCR. The sample has about 230,000 clones, approximately 80% seen once. The sequencing sample was made of peripheral blood. The receptors stem from a woman aged 45 to 65 with acute or convalescent COVID-19. Both conserved end residues are part of each CDR3. D genes are given only for firm matches. Expanded clones get a size class; other rows say once, few or many, or leave the size out.

TRBJ2-3 TRBD1 NA TRBV7-2 CASSLMGQGIGTQYF TGTGCCAGCAGCTTAATGGGACAGGGTATAGGTACGCAGTATTTT
TRBJ2-1 TRBD2 NA TRBV11-2 CALSLRSSGRTNEQFF TGTGCCCTCAGCTTGCGGTCCAGCGGGAGAACGAATGAGCAGTTCTTC
TRBJ2-1 TRBD2 NA TRBV30 CAWSFLAASSYNEQFF TGTGCCTGGAGTTTTCTAGCGGCTAGCTCCTACAATGAGCAGTTCTTC
TRBJ2-7 TRBD2 NA TRBV28 CASRPRGGRAYEQYF TGTGCCAGCAGGCCACGCGGGGGGAGGGCCTACGAGCAGTACTTC
TRBJ1-6 TRBD1 NA TRBV7-9 CASSFAGTDSPLHF TGTGCCAGCAGCTTCGCCGGGACAGATTCACCCCTCCACTTT
TRBJ2-7 NA once TRBV6-5 CASSYSQEQYF TGTGCCAGCAGTTACTCCCAAGAGCAGTACTTC
TRBJ2-5 TRBD2 few TRBV24-1 CATSDQLAGETQYF TGTGCCACCAGTGATCAACTAGCGGGAGAGACCCAGTACTTC
TRBJ1-5 TRBD1 NA TRBV24-1 CATMDRQPQPQHF TGTGCCACCATGGACAGGCAACCTCAGCCCCAGCATTTT
TRBJ1-1 NA NA TRBV2 CASSDVGRGAFF TGTGCCAGCAGTGATGTTGGAAGGGGAGCTTTCTTT
TRBJ2-7 NA NA TRBV5-8 CASSSAGYEQYF TGTGCCAGCAGTTCGGCGGGTTACGAGCAGTACTTC
TRBJ1-5 NA NA TRBV15 CATSRDGLGNQPQHF TGTGCCACCAGCAGAGACGGTCTAGGCAATCAGCCCCAGCATTTT
TRBJ2-1 NA NA TRBV11-2 CASSNRGLVPDEQFF TGTGCCAGCAGCAACCGTGGGCTCGTCCCGGATGAGCAGTTCTTC
TRBJ2-1 TRBD2 NA TRBV19 CASSVASGIGDEQFF TGTGCCAGTAGTGTTGCTAGCGGGATTGGGGATGAGCAGTTCTTC
TRBJ2-7 NA NA TRBV28 CASSYGGTGDEQYF TGTGCCAGCAGTTACGGCGGGACGGGCGACGAGCAGTACTTC
TRBJ2-3 TRBD1 NA TRBV5-6 CASSWGRDRDTDTQYF TGTGCCAGCAGCTGGGGTAGGGACAGAGACACAGATACGCAGTATTTT
TRBJ2-2 NA NA TRBV5-3 CARSLLLASGELFF TGTGCCAGAAGCCTATTACTAGCAAGCGGGGAGCTGTTTTTT
TRBJ1-6 TRBD1 few TRBV10-3 CAIRPTGTANSPLHF TGTGCCATCAGGCCTACCGGGACAGCAAATTCACCCCTCCACTTT
TRBJ2-7 TRBD1 NA TRBV5-1 CASSLGDRGGEQYF TGCGCCAGCAGCTTGGGGGACAGGGGTGGAGAGCAGTACTTC
TRBJ1-5 NA NA TRBV2 CASSDDRGNQPQHF TGTGCCAGCAGTGACGACCGGGGTAATCAGCCCCAGCATTTT
TRBJ2-2 NA once TRBV6-2/TRBV6-3 CASSYLRSGTGELFF TGTGCCAGCAGTTACCTGCGTTCTGGCACCGGGGAGCTGTTTTTT
TRBJ1-3 NA NA TRBV18 CASLPTATPSGNTIYF TGTGCCAGCCTACCAACTGCGACTCCATCTGGAAACACCATATATTTT
TRBJ2-2 TRBD2 NA TRBV27 CATHGTSGGETGELFF TGTGCCACCCACGGGACTAGCGGGGGTGAGACCGGGGAGCTGTTTTTT
TRBJ1-4 TRBD1 NA TRBV7-9 CASSSDRDAEKLFF TGTGCCAGCAGCTCGGACAGGGATGCAGAAAAACTGTTTTTT
TRBJ2-7 NA many TRBV14 CASSQPDRIQYF TGTGCCAGCAGCCAACCAGACAGGATCCAGTACTTC
TRBJ2-7 TRBD1 NA TRBV4-3 CASSHSGQGAYEQYF TGCGCCAGCAGCCATTCAGGACAGGGGGCCTACGAGCAGTACTTC
TRBJ2-2 NA NA TRBV5-6 CASSLPTGELFF TGTGCCAGCAGCTTGCCGACCGGGGAGCTGTTTTTT
TRBJ2-1 TRBD2 NA TRBV7-9 CASSLSLAGGYDEQFF TGTGCCAGCAGCTTAAGCCTAGCGGGAGGGTACGATGAGCAGTTCTTC
TRBJ1-4 NA NA TRBV2 CAGSGADEKLFF TGTGCCGGATCAGGGGCGGATGAAAAACTGTTTTTT
TRBJ2-5 TRBD2 NA TRBV30 CAWSGAAGRQETQYF TGTGCCTGGAGTGGGGCAGCGGGAAGGCAAGAGACCCAGTACTTC
TRBJ2-1 TRBD2 NA TRBV24-1 CATSISGATYNEQFF TGTGCCACCAGTATCAGCGGGGCCACCTACAATGAGCAGTTCTTC
TRBJ2-1 TRBD2 NA TRBV9 CASNRMRGGPYNEQFF TGTGCCAGCAACCGCATGCGGGGGGGACCCTACAATGAGCAGTTCTTC
TRBJ2-4 TRBD2 NA TRBV9 CASSVGAGASKNIQYF TGTGCCAGCAGCGTAGGAGCGGGAGCTTCCAAAAACATTCAGTACTTC
TRBJ2-2 NA NA TRBV18 CASSPLQRTGELFF TGTGCCAGCTCACCACTCCAGCGTACCGGGGAGCTGTTTTTT
TRBJ1-6 TRBD1 NA TRBV9 CASSVGTGRSPLHF TGTGCCAGCAGCGTAGGGACAGGGCGTTCACCCCTCCACTTT
TRBJ2-3 NA NA TRBV6-1 CASSEASAGSTDTQYF TGTGCCAGCAGTGAAGCATCGGCGGGGAGCACAGATACGCAGTATTTT
TRBJ1-2 NA NA TRBV30 CAWRTPAPGSYGYTF TGTGCCTGGAGGACCCCCGCCCCAGGGTCCTATGGCTACACCTTC
TRBJ2-1 NA NA TRBV28 CATTSRKALDPNEQFF TGTGCCACCACGAGCCGGAAAGCGTTAGATCCCAATGAGCAGTTCTTC
TRBJ1-5 NA once TRBV18 CASSLRDNDQPQHF TGTGCCAGCTCGTTGAGGGACAACGATCAGCCCCAGCATTTT
TRBJ2-1 NA NA TRBV7-3 CASSYPTTGGINEQFF TGTGCCAGCAGCTACCCCACGACCGGCGGGATCAATGAGCAGTTCTTC
TRBJ2-4 NA NA TRBV30 CAWSRPEAVRNIQYF TGTGCCTGGAGCCGGCCCGAGGCAGTCCGGAACATTCAGTACTTC
TRBJ2-1 TRBD2 NA TRBV2 CASGAPSRRGSSYNEQFF TGTGCCAGCGGCGCCCCCTCCCGGCGGGGGAGCTCCTACAATGAGCAGTTCTTC
TRBJ1-2 NA NA TRBV15 CATSRDSAGYGYTF TGTGCCACCAGCAGAGATTCGGCGGGCTATGGCTACACCTTC
TRBJ2-3 TRBD2 NA TRBV11-2 CASSLDPGLAGGEDTQYF TGTGCCAGCAGCTTAGACCCCGGACTAGCGGGAGGCGAAGATACGCAGTATTTT
TRBJ1-1 TRBD1 few TRBV6-5 CASRRGSGGSAEAFF TGTGCCAGCAGGAGGGGATCAGGGGGATCGGCTGAAGCTTTCTTT
TRBJ2-7 TRBD1 NA TRBV4-2 CASSPGQGRSGEQYF TGTGCCAGCAGCCCCGGACAGGGCCGTTCTGGCGAGCAGTACTTC
TRBJ1-6 NA NA TRBV14 CASSQESGIPSPLHF TGTGCCAGCAGCCAAGAGTCCGGGATCCCCTCACCCCTCCACTTT